This T cell receptor (beta chain) was sequenced in a study of T cell responses to AZD1222 COVID-19 vaccine. Generated by immunoSEQ multiplex PCR, the TCRdb table keeps only in-frame clones and is missing some. The sample includes about 86,000 clones, approximately 88% seen only once; the top ten take roughly 6%. Study results and limitations: The number of AZD1222 recipients seropositive at baseline was only 5 to 7.

This clone was observed a handful of times. Its antigen is unidentified. The clonotype was recovered from an adult in good health. Sequenced here: peripheral blood, sampled on day 0 of AZD1222 vaccination.

This CDR3 reads CASSPRAAQVETQYF. CDR3 bases: TGTGCCAGCAGCCCCCGGGCCGCGCAGGTTGAAACCCAGTACTTC. The J gene is TRBJ2-5, the V gene TRBV7-2; D is unresolved. The CDR3 has 15 amino acids. V was clipped by 5 bases and J by 8 bases, with 21 bases between them. CDR1 SGHTA and CDR2 FQGNSA come from the germline V gene.